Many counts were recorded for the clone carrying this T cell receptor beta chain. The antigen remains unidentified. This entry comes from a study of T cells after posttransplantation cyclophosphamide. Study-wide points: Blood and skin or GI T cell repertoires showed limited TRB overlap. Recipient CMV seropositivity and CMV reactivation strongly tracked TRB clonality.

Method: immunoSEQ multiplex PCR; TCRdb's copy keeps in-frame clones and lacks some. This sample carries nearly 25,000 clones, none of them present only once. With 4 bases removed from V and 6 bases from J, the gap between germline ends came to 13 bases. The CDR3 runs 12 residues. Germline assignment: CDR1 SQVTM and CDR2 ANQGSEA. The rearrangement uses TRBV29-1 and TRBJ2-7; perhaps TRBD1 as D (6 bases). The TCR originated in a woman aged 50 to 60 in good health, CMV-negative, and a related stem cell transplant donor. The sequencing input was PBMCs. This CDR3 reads CSVVQGKTEQYF. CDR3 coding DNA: TGCAGCGTTGTCCAGGGGAAAACCGAGCAGTACTTC.